Listed here are 12 T cell receptor beta chains from one sample, sequenced in a study of Ad26.COV2.S vaccination and SARS-CoV-2 variants. Repertoires were generated with immunoSEQ multiplex PCR, while TCRdb's copy carries only in-frame clones and drops some. This table has around 320,000 clones, around four fifths appearing once. Treatment denoted: 15 to 20 received Ad26.COV2.S at low or high dose, single or two shots; 5 received placebo; per-sample allocation not given. The investigators took samples on day 63 after the first vaccine or placebo injection. The sample here was peripheral blood, taken in a trial of Ad26.COV2.S vaccine versus placebo. The origin of the receptors is a person aged 18 to 59 who received the Ad26.COV2.S COVID-19 vaccine or a placebo.

This sequence joins TRBV5-1 and TRBJ2-5; 8 bases fit TRBD2. The V gene end was trimmed by 5 bases and the J gene end by 4 bases; junction bases not matched to a gene: 7. Germline values: CDR1 SGHRS, CDR2 YFSETQ. The CDR3 loop spans 14 amino acids. CDR3: CASSSAGGLETQYF. The CDR3 coding sequence is TGCGCCAGCAGTTCGGCGGGGGGTCTAGAGACCCAGTACTTC.

This chain joins TRBV11-1 and TRBJ2-2; D is unresolved. This CDR3 spans 14 amino acids. Trimming took 4 bases from V and 6 from J, leaving 12 bases between them. The germline CDR1 and CDR2 sequences are SGHAT and FQDESV (reference sequence). The CDR3 nucleotides are TGTGCCAGCAGCTCGCGCCAATTATCCGGGGAGCTGTTTTTT. Protein: CASSSRQLSGELFF.

The CDR3 is CASSSLGRSGAGGGETQYF. CDR3 nucleotides: TGTGCCAGTAGTAGCCTCGGCCGCTCGGGCGCAGGGGGCGGCGAGACCCAGTACTTC. The gene calls are TRBV19 and TRBJ2-5, with 8 nucleotides matching TRBD1. With 4 bases clipped from V and 5 bases from J, the junction kept 21 bases outside the gene matches. The CDR3 is 19 amino acids. The germline CDR1 and CDR2 sequences are LNHDA and SQIVND (reference sequence). Full variable domain (rest looked up from reference TRBV19 and TRBJ2-5): DGGITQSPKYLFRKEGQNVTLSCEQNLNHDAMYWYRQDPGQGLRLIYYSQIVNDFQKGDIAEGYSVSREKKESFPLTVTSAQKNPTAFYLCASSSLGRSGAGGGETQYFGPGTRLLVL.

The chain employs TRBV28 and TRBJ1-1, with a possible D match to TRBD1 (6 bases). Germline CDR1 and CDR2: MDHEN and SYDVKM. Between the trimmed V and J ends, which lost 5 bases and 4 bases, there was a span of 14 bases. The CDR3 has 14 amino acids. The CDR3 spells CASSKLTGITEAFF. The DNA for the CDR3 is TGTGCCAGCAGTAAACTCACAGGGATCACTGAAGCTTTCTTT. Drawing the rest from reference TRBV28 and TRBJ1-1, the complete variable domain is DVKVTQSSRYLVKRTGEKVFLECVQDMDHENMFWYRQDPGLGLRLIYFSYDVKMKEKGDIPEGYSVSREKKERFSLILESASTNQTSMYLCASSKLTGITEAFFGQGTRLTVV.

V and J are TRBV5-1 and TRBJ1-2; D might be TRBD1 (6 bases). The CDR3 runs to 13 residues. Trimming cost V 0 bases and J 8 bases, with 11 bases left between them. Looked up from germline, CDR1 is SGHRS and CDR2 is YFSETQ. CDR3 DNA sequence: TGCGCCAGCAGCTTGGACACAGGGAGAGGCTACACCTTC. This codes for CASSLDTGRGYTF.

The CDR3 region is CASSLLWVIAGEAFF. The CDR3 region has the DNA TGTGCCAGCAGTCTGTTGTGGGTTATTGCGGGTGAAGCTTTCTTT. The V gene is TRBV5-5, the J gene TRBJ1-1; no definite D call. Trimming removed 5 bases from V and 7 bases from J, with 21 bases in between. Germline V gives CDR1 SGHKS, CDR2 YYEKEE (reference sequence). The CDR3 has 15 amino acids.

The chain has TRBV7-6 and TRBJ1-1; TRBD1 might be the D (5 bases). The CDR3 covers 15 residues. Germline V CDR1 and CDR2: SGHVS, FNYEAQ. V shed 2 bases and J shed 0 bases, with 10 bases lying between them. CDR3 protein: CASSLSDRMNTEAFF. The CDR3 DNA is TGTGCCAGCAGCTTATCAGACAGAATGAACACTGAAGCTTTCTTT.

Only one count was recorded for this clone. This chain links TRBV19 with TRBJ1-1, with D hard to call. Germline V gives CDR1 LNHDA, CDR2 SQIVND (reference sequence). V lost 6 bases, J lost 3 bases, and 14 bases lay in between. This CDR3 is built from 14 residues. For the CDR3, the DNA is TGTGCCAGTAGCTCAGCCGAACACTACACTGAAGCTTTCTTT. This translates into CASSSAEHYTEAFF.

This chain links TRBV5-1 with TRBJ1-4, with 10 bases matching TRBD1. CDR1 is SGHRS, CDR2 YFSETQ, per germline. There are 16 residues in the CDR3. V trimming: 3 bases; J trimming: 6 bases; junction bases outside the gene matches: 8. CDR3 residues: CASSYSGTGDYEKLFF. CDR3 bases: TGCGCCAGCAGCTACTCCGGGACAGGGGATTATGAAAAACTGTTTTTT.

The chain joins TRBV4-2 to TRBJ2-5; possible D gene TRBD2, 6 bases. V was pared by 1 base and J by 2 bases, with 14 bases between. Looked up from germline, CDR1 is LGHNA and CDR2 is YNFKEQ. The CDR3 spans 16 residues. The CDR3 loop reads CASSQGPGSGQETQYF. CDR3 nucleotides: TGTGCCAGCAGCCAAGGGCCTGGTAGCGGACAAGAGACCCAGTACTTC.

As to this clone: Germline and junction disagree at one end, which may indicate a read error. The V gene is TRBV25-1, the J gene TRBJ1-6, with TRBD1 matching over 7 bases. The germline V gene has CDR1 MGHDK and CDR2 SYGVNS. The CDR3 covers 16 residues. The chain's CDR3 is CASSTARQGYHSPLHF. Here the CDR3 DNA reads TGTGCCAGCAGTACAGCTCGACAGGGCTATCATTCACCCCTCCACTTT. Full variable domain (outside the CDR3, taken from reference TRBV25-1 and TRBJ1-6): EADIYQTPRYLVIGTGKKITLECSQTMGHDKMYWYQQDPGMELHLIHYSYGVNSTEKGDLSSESTVSRIRTEHFPLTLESARPSHTSQYLCASSTARQGYHSPLHFGNGTRLTVT.

V is TRBV5-4 and J is TRBJ1-3, with a weak D call TRBD1 (5 bases). Trimming removed 1 base at V and 2 bases at J, with 10 bases between. This CDR3 is built from 15 residues. Germline-derived CDR1 and CDR2 are SGHNT and YYREEE (reference sequence). The DNA of the CDR3 is TGTGCCAGCAGCTTGTGGGGGGAGACTGGAAACACCATATATTTT. Translation gives CASSLWGETGNTIYF.